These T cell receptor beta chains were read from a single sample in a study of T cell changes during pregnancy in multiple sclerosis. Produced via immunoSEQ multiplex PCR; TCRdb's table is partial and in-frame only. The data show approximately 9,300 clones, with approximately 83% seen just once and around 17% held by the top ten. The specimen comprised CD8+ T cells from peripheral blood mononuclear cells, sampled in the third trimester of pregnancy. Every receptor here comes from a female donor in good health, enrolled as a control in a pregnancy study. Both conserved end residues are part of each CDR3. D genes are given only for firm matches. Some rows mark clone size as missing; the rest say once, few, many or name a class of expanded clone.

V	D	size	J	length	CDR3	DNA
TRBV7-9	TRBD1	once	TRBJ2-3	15	CASSGQGGLPDTQYF	TGTGCCAGCAGCGGACAGGGTGGTTTGCCAGATACGCAGTATTTT
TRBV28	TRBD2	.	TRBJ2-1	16	CASSLPPLAGAIEQFF	TGTGCCAGCAGTTTACCCCCACTAGCGGGAGCTATTGAGCAGTTCTTC
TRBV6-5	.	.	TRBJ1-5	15	CASSYSMEGGQPQHF	TGTGCCAGCAGTTACTCGATGGAAGGGGGTCAGCCCCAGCATTTT
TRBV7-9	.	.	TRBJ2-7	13	CASSLGRVWEQYF	TGTGCCAGCAGCTTAGGCCGGGTTTGGGAGCAGTACTTC
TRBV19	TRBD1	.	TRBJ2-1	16	CASSAYRDRLDNEQFF	TGTGCCAGTAGTGCCTACCGGGACAGGCTGGACAATGAGCAGTTCTTC
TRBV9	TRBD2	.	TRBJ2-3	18	CASSGPNRTSGTTDTQYF	TGTGCCAGCAGCGGCCCAAATCGGACTAGCGGGACCACAGATACGCAGTATTTT
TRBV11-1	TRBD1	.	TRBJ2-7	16	CASSGRTGVFSYEQYF	TGTGCCAGCAGCGGTCGGACAGGGGTCTTTTCCTACGAGCAGTACTTC
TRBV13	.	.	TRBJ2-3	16	CASSLFGQGSLDTQYF	TGTGCCAGCAGCTTATTTGGGCAGGGCTCCTTAGATACGCAGTATTTT
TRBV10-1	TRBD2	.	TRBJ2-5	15	CASSDGGAHSETQYF	TGCGCCAGCAGTGACGGGGGGGCGCACTCGGAGACCCAGTACTTC
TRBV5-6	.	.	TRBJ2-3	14	CASSLTQDTDTQYF	TGTGCCAGCAGCTTGACGCAGGACACAGATACGCAGTATTTT
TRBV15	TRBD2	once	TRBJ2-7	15	CATSRDTSGPYEQYF	TGTGCCACCAGCAGAGATACTAGCGGACCCTACGAGCAGTACTTC
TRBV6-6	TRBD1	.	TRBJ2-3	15	CASRADRGRLDTQYF	TGTGCCAGCAGAGCCGACAGGGGCAGGTTGGATACGCAGTATTTT
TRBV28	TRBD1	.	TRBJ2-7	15	CASSLPAGGSYEQYF	TGTGCCAGCAGTTTGCCCGCAGGGGGCTCCTACGAGCAGTACTTC
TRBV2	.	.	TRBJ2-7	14	CASIDRPSSYEQYF	TGTGCCAGCATAGACAGGCCGAGCTCCTACGAGCAGTACTTC
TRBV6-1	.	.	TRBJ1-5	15	CASREDNLSNQPQHF	TGTGCCAGCAGAGAGGACAATCTATCCAATCAGCCCCAGCATTTT
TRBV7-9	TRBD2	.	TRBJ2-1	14	CASSLTGGPNEQFF	TGTGCCAGCAGCTTAACGGGGGGGCCGAATGAGCAGTTCTTC
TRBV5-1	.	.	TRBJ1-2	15	CASSLAGALDYGYTF	TGCGCCAGCAGCTTGGCCGGAGCGCTGGACTATGGCTACACCTTC
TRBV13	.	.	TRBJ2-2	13	CASSLRTTGELFF	TGTGCCAGCAGCCTTCGGACTACCGGGGAGCTGTTTTTT
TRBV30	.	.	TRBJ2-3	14	CAWRTTPRTDTQYF	TGTGCCTGGAGGACGACCCCCAGGACAGATACGCAGTATTTT
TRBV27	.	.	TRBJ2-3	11	CASRYTDTQYF	TGTGCCAGCAGATACACAGATACGCAGTATTTT
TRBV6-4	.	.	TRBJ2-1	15	CASSDNGGDYNEQFF	TGTGCCAGCAGTGACAACGGAGGGGACTACAATGAGCAGTTCTTC
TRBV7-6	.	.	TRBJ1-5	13	CASSNYINQPQHF	TGTGCCAGCAGCAACTATATTAATCAGCCCCAGCATTTT
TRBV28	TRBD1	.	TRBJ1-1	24	CASSPSGDSDIVQVLWTPREEAFF	TGTGCCAGCAGCCCAAGTGGGGACAGCGACATAGTCCAAGTACTATGGACCCCACGTGAGGAAGCTTTCTTT
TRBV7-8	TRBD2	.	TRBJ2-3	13	CASSRGTINTQYF	TGTGCCAGCAGCCGAGGGACTATCAATACGCAGTATTTT
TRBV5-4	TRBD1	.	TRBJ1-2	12	CASSGDRGSYTF	TGTGCCAGCAGCGGTGACAGGGGTAGCTACACCTTC
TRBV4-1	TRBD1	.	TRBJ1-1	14	CASRGGTGNTEAFF	TGCGCCAGCAGAGGCGGGACAGGAAACACTGAAGCTTTCTTT
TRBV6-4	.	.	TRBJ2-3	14	CASSDGTSTDTQYF	TGTGCCAGCAGTGACGGGACTAGCACAGATACGCAGTATTTT
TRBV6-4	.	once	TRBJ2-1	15	CASSDGAGSYNEQFF	TGTGCCAGCAGTGACGGGGCGGGGTCCTACAATGAGCAGTTCTTC
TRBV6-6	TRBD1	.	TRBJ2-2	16	CASLTPGQGAAGELFF	TGTGCCAGCCTTACGCCTGGACAGGGGGCAGCCGGGGAGCTGTTTTTT
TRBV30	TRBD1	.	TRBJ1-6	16	CAWSDQGTGRNSPLHF	TGTGCCTGGAGTGACCAAGGGACAGGGAGAAATTCACCCCTCCACTTT
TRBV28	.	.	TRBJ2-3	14	CASSLRGSTDTQYF	TGTGCCAGCAGCTTAAGGGGTAGCACAGATACGCAGTATTTT
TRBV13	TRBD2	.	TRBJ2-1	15	CASSSGTSGSNEQFF	TGTGCCAGCAGCTCCGGGACTAGCGGGAGCAATGAGCAGTTCTTC
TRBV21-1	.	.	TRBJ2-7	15	CASSIRDRLSYEQYF	TGTGCCAGCAGCATCCGGGACAGACTCTCCTACGAGCAGTACTTC
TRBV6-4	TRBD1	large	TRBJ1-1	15	CASSDGAGGSTEAFF	TGTGCCAGCAGTGACGGGGCAGGGGGAAGCACTGAAGCTTTCTTT
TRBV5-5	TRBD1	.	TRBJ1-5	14	CASRQTGNNQPQHF	TGTGCCAGCAGACAGACAGGGAACAATCAGCCCCAGCATTTT
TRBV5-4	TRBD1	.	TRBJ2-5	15	CASSQGQGTGETQYF	TGTGCCAGCAGCCAGGGACAGGGGACGGGAGAGACCCAGTACTTC
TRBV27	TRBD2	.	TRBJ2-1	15	CASSPGLAGESEQFF	TGTGCCAGCAGTCCGGGACTAGCGGGGGAGAGTGAGCAGTTCTTC
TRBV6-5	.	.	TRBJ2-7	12	CASGTGAYEQYF	TGTGCCAGCGGGACTGGGGCCTACGAGCAGTACTTC
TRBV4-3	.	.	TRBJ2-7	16	CASSQMDREGLYEQYF	TGCGCCAGCAGCCAAATGGACAGGGAGGGCTTATACGAGCAGTACTTC
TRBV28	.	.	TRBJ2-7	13	CASSADVRYEQYF	TGTGCCAGCAGCGCTGACGTGAGGTACGAGCAGTACTTC
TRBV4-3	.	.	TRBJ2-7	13	CASSQGLTNEQYF	TGCGCCAGCAGCCAGGGGCTGACGAACGAGCAGTACTTC
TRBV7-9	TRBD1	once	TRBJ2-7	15	CASSKPGTGDHEQYF	TGTGCCAGCAGCAAACCCGGGACAGGGGATCACGAGCAGTACTTC
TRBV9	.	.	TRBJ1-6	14	CASSVVEGGSPLHF	TGTGCCAGCAGCGTAGTAGAAGGGGGTTCACCCCTCCACTTT
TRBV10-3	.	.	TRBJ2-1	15	CAITSQVPHSNEQFF	TGTGCCATCACCTCACAGGTCCCCCACTCCAATGAGCAGTTCTTC
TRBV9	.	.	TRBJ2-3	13	CASNPGGADTQYF	TGTGCCAGCAACCCCGGAGGGGCAGATACGCAGTATTTT
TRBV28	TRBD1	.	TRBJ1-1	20	CASSLPPPIEGAGGYTEAFF	TGTGCCAGCAGTTTACCTCCCCCCATCGAGGGGGCAGGTGGGTACACTGAAGCTTTCTTT